This passage covers 14 T cell receptor beta chains from one sample sequenced in a study of cytomegalovirus exposure and HLA in healthy donors. Primers included in the PCR were 60 Vbeta and 13 Jbeta primers. Assay: immunoSEQ multiplex PCR; the TCRdb copy retains only in-frame clones and omits some. The profile shows about 160,000 clones, 75% to 85% of them singletons. The sample consisted of PBMCs. Every receptor here comes from a girl aged 2 to 10 in good health and CMV-seropositive.

V and J are TRBV30 and TRBJ1-1; TRBD1 might be the D (6 bases). Per the germline V gene, CDR1 is GTSNPN and CDR2 is SVGIG (reference sequence). The V end was cut by 0 bases, the J end by 4 bases, with 15 bases between. The CDR3 contains 15 residues. The CDR3 bases are TGTGCCTGGAGTGTAAGTACAGGGAGGGGCACTGAAGCTTTCTTT. Protein: CAWSVSTGRGTEAFF.

This chain joins TRBV29-1 and TRBJ2-1, with 7 bases aligning to TRBD2. This CDR3 comprises 15 residues. From germline, CDR1 is SQVTM and CDR2 ANQGSEA. The J segment lost 2 bases and the V segment lost 2 bases, leaving 6 bases of the junction unmatched. This CDR3 is CSVESSGDTYNEQFF. The CDR3 DNA follows: TGCAGCGTTGAATCCAGCGGGGATACCTACAATGAGCAGTTCTTC.

The chain combines TRBV30 with TRBJ2-1; perhaps TRBD1 as D (5 bases). The length of the CDR3 is 11 residues. V gave up 1 base and J gave up 9 bases, with 7 bases separating them. Germline V gene data show CDR1 as GTSNPN and CDR2 as SVGIG (reference sequence). CDR3 nucleotide sequence: TGTGCCTGGAGTGAGGGGATTGAGCAGTTCTTC. Its translation is CAWSEGIEQFF.

The chain is built from TRBV7-8 and TRBJ2-7; TRBD2 aligns across 8 bases. Germline V gives CDR1 SGHVS, CDR2 FQNEAQ. Trimming removed 5 bases from V and 1 base from J; junction bases left unmatched: 4. The CDR3 has 14 amino acids. The CDR3 region has the DNA TGTGCCAGCAGCCCCCGGGGGGGGTCCTACGAGCAGTACTTC. It codes for CASSPRGGSYEQYF.

As regards this clone: At one end, the junction sequence differs from germline, possibly due to a read error. The V call is TRBV7-9, the J call TRBJ2-7; 10 bases are a match to TRBD1. Germline V lookup: CDR1 SEHNR, CDR2 FQNEAQ (reference sequence). The CDR3 covers 15 residues. DNA for the CDR3: TGTGCCAGCAGCCGGACCGGGACAGGGGCGTACGAGCAGTGCTTC. This sequence encodes CASSRTGTGAYEQCF.

The chain joins TRBV13 to TRBJ2-7; TRBD2 might be the D (6 bases). The germline V gene encodes CDR1 PRHDT and CDR2 FYEKMQ (reference sequence). Trimming removed 4 bases at V and 2 bases at J, with 15 bases between. The CDR3 has 15 residues. The CDR3 is CASSYGTFRTYEQYF. CDR3 in DNA: TGTGCCAGCAGCTACGGGACTTTTCGAACCTACGAGCAGTACTTC.

This clone appeared once. The chain employs TRBV9 and TRBJ2-3; 9 bases agree with TRBD1. Trimming cost V 4 bases and J 4 bases; bases outside gene matches: 7. The germline V gene encodes CDR1 SGDLS and CDR2 YYNGEE. CDR3 size: 15 residues. CDR3 nucleotides: TGTGCCAGCAGCTCACAGGGGGCTATGGCAGATACGCAGTATTTT. Translated, it gives CASSSQGAMADTQYF.

The sample holds a few counts of this clone. V gene TRBV29-1 combines with J gene TRBJ2-7, with 7 bases identical to TRBD1. This CDR3 comprises 11 residues. The J segment lost 3 bases and the V segment lost 5 bases, leaving 1 base of the junction unmatched. Germline CDR1 and CDR2: SQVTM and ANQGSEA. The CDR3 DNA reads TGCAGCGTTAGGGACAGCTACGAGCAGTACTTC. It codes for CSVRDSYEQYF.

The chain combines TRBV7-9 with TRBJ1-2, with 9 bases matching TRBD1. Germline lookup yields CDR1 SEHNR and CDR2 FQNEAQ (reference sequence). V gave up 5 bases and J gave up 4 bases; unmatched junction bases: 2. The CDR3 sequence is 13 residues long. The CDR3, as DNA: TGTGCCAGCAGCGGGGGACAGGGCTATGGCTACACCTTC. Protein product: CASSGGQGYGYTF.

In DNA, the CDR3 is TGTGCCTGGATTGGGGGAGCGGGGGCTTTCTTT. Protein product: CAWIGGAGAFF. The V and J genes are TRBV30 and TRBJ1-1; TRBD1 is a possible D gene (5 bases). The CDR3 has 11 amino acids. The V gene lost 4 bases and the J gene lost 11 bases, with 14 bases spanning the gap. Germline V CDR1 and CDR2: GTSNPN, SVGIG (reference sequence).

The chain carries TRBV25-1 and TRBJ1-4; the match to TRBD1 covers 10 bases. The trim removed 5 bases at V and 8 bases at J, leaving 8 bases unmatched. This CDR3 is built from 15 residues. Germline assignment: CDR1 MGHDK and CDR2 SYGVNS. CDR3 residues: CASSPRQGAGEKLFF. The CDR3 region has the DNA TGTGCCAGCAGTCCCCGACAGGGGGCGGGCGAAAAACTGTTTTTT.

The rearrangement links TRBV6-5 to TRBJ1-1; D ambiguous. V lost 0 bases and J 6 bases, leaving 11 bases between the germline ends. CDR1 is MNHEY, CDR2 SVGAGI, per germline. The length of the CDR3 is 14 residues. CDR3 sequence (DNA): TGTGCCAGCAGTTACTCGTCTCCGACTTCTGAAGCTTTCTTT. Translation gives CASSYSSPTSEAFF.

V and J are TRBV27 and TRBJ2-7; perhaps TRBD1 as D (6 bases). This CDR3 has 15 residues. Between the trimmed V and J ends, which lost 2 bases and 2 bases, there was a span of 13 bases. Germline values: CDR1 MNHEY, CDR2 SMNVEV (reference sequence). The CDR3 DNA sequence: TGTGCCAGCAGTTTACAACAGGGCAGGGCCTACGAGCAGTACTTC. Translation gives CASSLQQGRAYEQYF.

The chain employs TRBV5-1 and TRBJ2-1; 9 nucleotides match TRBD2. Trimming at V came to 3 bases and at J to 5 bases, leaving 12 bases not matched to a gene. Germline CDR1 is SGHRS and CDR2 is YFSETQ. The CDR3 sequence is 17 residues long. The CDR3 region is CASSSYSGLATHNEQFF. The CDR3 region has the DNA TGCGCCAGCAGCTCCTACTCAGGACTAGCGACCCACAATGAGCAGTTCTTC.